One and the same sample provided the 32 T cell receptor beta chains below, sequenced in a study of metastatic and nonmetastatic thyroid tumors. Nobody among the patients had been given any treatment before thyroid surgery. TCRdb re-called the PCR reads with MiXCR. The repertoire holds tens of thousands of clones, less than 5% seen once, with about 22% in the top ten. Material: blood. These TCRs come from a female donor with papillary thyroid cancer or a benign thyroid nodule (not recorded which). Some clones in this sample may be carry-over from other donors' samples.

This clone was seen only a few times. A much larger clonotype is one base distant, so this may be a read error. V and J are TRBV20-1 and TRBJ2-5; D unresolved. Germline assignment: CDR1 DFQATT and CDR2 SNEGSKA (reference sequence). The CDR3 has 12 amino acids. V lost 6 bases and J 5 bases, leaving 13 bases between the germline ends. CDR3 nucleotide sequence: TGCAGTGCCCAGGACGTCCTGGAGACCCAGTACTTC. This sequence encodes CSAQDVLETQYF.

This clone was observed a few times. V usage is TRBV19 and J usage is TRBJ2-7; D might be TRBD2 (6 bases). The length of the CDR3 is 17 residues. Trimming removed 3 bases at V and 0 bases at J, with 18 bases between. The germline gives CDR1 LNHDA, CDR2 SQIVND (reference sequence). The CDR3 DNA sequence: TGTGCCAGTAGTATCGCTTACGCTAGCGAACACTCCTACGAGCAGTACTTC. This translates into CASSIAYASEHSYEQYF.

This clone was found many times. The chain has TRBV10-3 and TRBJ1-5; 10 bases map to TRBD1. The length of the CDR3 is 13 residues. Trimming cost V 6 bases and J 5 bases; bases outside gene matches: 1. From germline, CDR1 is ENHRY and CDR2 SYGVKD. The CDR3 region is CAIRGQGDQPQHF. The CDR3, as DNA: TGTGCCATCAGAGGACAGGGGGATCAGCCCCAGCATTTT.

This clone occurred many times. In DNA, the CDR3 is TGTGCCAGCAGCGACGGGACTAGCGGGGCCGAGCAGTACTTC. Protein sequence: CASSDGTSGAEQYF. The rearrangement joins TRBV9 to TRBJ2-7; TRBD2 matches at 13 bases. J gave up 6 bases and V 3 bases, and 3 bases lay outside the gene matches. This CDR3 is 14 amino acids long. Per germline, CDR1 SGDLS and CDR2 YYNGEE.

This clone appeared a few times. A clone one base away is much larger, so this may be a read error. The chain joins TRBV15 to TRBJ2-7; TRBD1 aligns across 7 bases. CDR1 is LNHNV and CDR2 is YYDKDF in the germline V gene (reference sequence). The CDR3 length is 13 residues. This chain's CDR3 is CSTGDSMSYEQYF. The CDR3 DNA is TGTTCCACCGGGGACAGCATGTCCTACGAGCAGTACTTC.

In its sample, this clone was seen a few times. The gene calls are TRBV5-1 and TRBJ2-1; D is unresolved. Germline CDR1 SGHRS, CDR2 YFSETQ. Trimming left V 5 bases short and J 5 bases short, with 14 bases between. This CDR3 is 14 amino acids long. CDR3 nucleotides: TGCGCCAGCAGTTATAGAGTGGGGAACAATGAGCAGTTCTTC. Its translation: CASSYRVGNNEQFF. The whole variable domain, remainder taken from reference TRBV5-1 and TRBJ2-1, is KAGVTQTPRYLIKTRGQQVTLSCSPISGHRSVSWYQQTPGQGLQFLFEYFSETQRNKGNFPGRFSGRQFSNSRSEMNVSTLELGDSALYLCASSYRVGNNEQFFGPGTRLTVL.

This clone has ten or more counts. The genes are TRBV6-1 and TRBJ1-1, with D hard to call. The germline CDR1 and CDR2 sequences are MNHNS and SASEGT. V dropped 5 bases and J dropped 11 bases, with 21 bases sitting between them. CDR3 size: 14 residues. The CDR3 DNA is TGTGCCAGCAGTTACGCGGCGGGGAGGGCGGGGGCTTTCTTT. Its protein product is CASSYAAGRAGAFF.

This clone was seen at least ten times. V and J are TRBV27 and TRBJ1-1; D may be TRBD1 (5 bases). The CDR3 covers 13 residues. With 5 bases removed from V and 4 bases from J, the gap between germline ends came to 11 bases. The germline CDR1 and CDR2 sequences are MNHEY and SMNVEV (reference sequence). CDR3 sequence: CASSEDTFTEAFF. The CDR3 nucleotides are TGTGCCAGCAGTGAGGACACGTTCACTGAAGCTTTCTTT.

In the case of this clone: Other DNA sequences in the sample encode the same CDR3. This rearrangement joins TRBV18 to TRBJ2-5; maybe TRBD2 (6 bases). Trimming left V 2 bases short and J 2 bases short, with 12 bases between. This CDR3 is 15 amino acids long. In germline, CDR1 is KGHSH, CDR2 LQKENI. CDR3 protein: CASSPDSGGQETQYF. In nucleotides, the CDR3 is TGTGCCAGCTCACCAGATAGTGGGGGGCAAGAGACCCAGTACTTC. Filled out from reference TRBV18 and TRBJ2-5, the complete variable domain reads NAGVMQNPRHLVRRRGQEARLRCSPMKGHSHVYWYRQLPEEGLKFMVYLQKENIIDESGMPKERFSAEFPKEGPSILRIQQVVRGDSAAYFCASSPDSGGQETQYFGPGTRLLVL.

The chain recombines TRBV30 with TRBJ2-7; the D call may be TRBD1 or TRBD2 (5 bases each). The CDR3 contains 13 residues. Germline assignment: CDR1 GTSNPN and CDR2 SVGIG (reference sequence). Trimming removed 4 bases at V and 2 bases at J, with 12 bases between. CDR3 nucleotides: TGTGCCTGGAAGGCAGGGAGCGCCTACGAGCAGTACTTC. Translating gives CAWKAGSAYEQYF.

There are a few counts of this clone. The chain links TRBV29-1 to TRBJ2-7; unclear D gene. V shed 1 base and J shed 3 bases, with 4 bases lying between them. This CDR3 is built from 11 residues. Germline CDR1 reads SQVTM; CDR2 reads ANQGSEA. This CDR3 is CSVEVSYEQYF. The CDR3 DNA sequence: TGCAGCGTTGAAGTGAGCTACGAGCAGTACTTC.

The chain has TRBV28 and TRBJ2-1; the D gene is possibly TRBD2 (6 bases). Germline V gives CDR1 MDHEN, CDR2 SYDVKM. V lost 3 bases to trimming and J lost 7 bases, with 13 bases between them. CDR3 length: 14 amino acids. Here the CDR3 reads CASSFSGGKNEQFF. CDR3 DNA sequence: TGTGCCAGCAGTTTCTCGGGCGGGAAAAATGAGCAGTTCTTC.

The CDR3: CASSPTGYSYNEQFF. CDR3 in DNA: TGTGCCAGCAGTCCCACAGGTTACTCCTACAATGAGCAGTTCTTC. V usage is TRBV27 and J usage is TRBJ2-1; tentatively, D is TRBD1 (5 bases). CDR1 and CDR2 (germline): MNHEY, SMNVEV (reference sequence). Between the trimmed V and J ends, which lost 5 bases and 0 bases, there was a span of 11 bases. CDR3 length: 15 amino acids.

The genes are TRBV27 and TRBJ2-6; TRBD2 agrees at 7 bases. The junction had 7 bases not matched to a gene; V was cut back by 5 bases and J by 0 bases. The germline V gene has CDR1 MNHEY and CDR2 SMNVEV (reference sequence). The CDR3 sequence is 17 residues long. The CDR3 sequence is CASSDLAVPSGANVLTF. The CDR3 DNA follows: TGTGCCAGCAGTGATCTAGCGGTACCCTCTGGGGCCAACGTCCTGACTTTC. Combining the CDR3 with reference TRBV27 and TRBJ2-6 gives the whole variable domain EAQVTQNPRYLITVTGKKLTVTCSQNMNHEYMSWYRQDPGLGLRQIYYSMNVEVTDKGDVPEGYKVSRKEKRNFPLILESPSPNQTSLYFCASSDLAVPSGANVLTFGAGSRLTVL.

This clone was observed many times. This chain connects TRBV7-8 to TRBJ2-7; TRBD1 matches at 9 bases. Germline V gives CDR1 SGHVS, CDR2 FQNEAQ. This CDR3 region has 16 residues. The ends lost 5 bases at V and 1 base at J; junction bases unmatched: 9. CDR3: CASSITTGGNSYEQYF. The CDR3 region has the DNA TGTGCCAGCAGCATTACTACAGGGGGCAATTCCTACGAGCAGTACTTC.

This clone appeared a few times. V and J are TRBV6-2 or TRBV6-3 and TRBJ2-5, with 7 bases matching TRBD2. V shed 2 bases and J 3 bases; nucleotides not matched to a gene: 12. Germline CDR1 MNHEY, CDR2 SVGEGT. This CDR3 comprises 17 residues. CDR3 coding DNA: TGTGCCAGCAGTTACGATCCGGGGGGTTGGCGTGAAGAGACCCAGTACTTC. This translates into CASSYDPGGWREETQYF.

This clone was observed a few times. A clone one base away is much larger, so this may be a read error. The V call is TRBV15, the J call TRBJ1-5; no clear D gene. The CDR3 contains 16 residues. Trimming left V 0 bases short and J 3 bases short, with 12 bases between. The germline V gene has CDR1 LNHNV and CDR2 YYDKDF (reference sequence). In DNA, the CDR3 is TGTGCCACCAGCAGAGATTTCGGAGTCATCAATCAGCCCCAGCATTTT. This translates into CATSRDFGVINQPQHF.

This clone came up a few times. This rearrangement joins TRBV6-1 to TRBJ1-2; 7 bases agree with TRBD1. The germline V gene encodes CDR1 MNHNS and CDR2 SASEGT. The V and J ends lost 6 bases and 2 bases, in that order; junction bases with no gene match: 6. The CDR3 loop spans 14 amino acids. The CDR3 nucleotides read TGTGCCAGCAGGTCGGGACAGATCAACTATGGCTACACCTTC. Protein: CASRSGQINYGYTF.

As regards this clone: Since a much larger clone is just one base distant, this may be a read error. Other DNA sequences of this sample code for an identical CDR3. The J gene is TRBJ2-2, the V gene TRBV5-1; 9 nucleotides agree with TRBD1. CDR3 length equals 15 residues. CDR1 is SGHRS and CDR2 is YFSETQ in the germline V gene. CDR3 region: CASSWGQGGTGELFF. The DNA for the CDR3 is TGCGCCAGCAGCTGGGGACAGGGTGGCACCGGTGAGCTGTTTTTT.

This clone has at least ten counts. V gene TRBV10-2 combines with J gene TRBJ1-2; TRBD1 might be the D (5 bases). The CDR3 length is 15 residues. Per the germline V gene, CDR1 is WSHSY and CDR2 is SAAADI. The ends were cut back, 0 bases at V and 8 bases at J, with 16 bases in the middle. For the CDR3, the DNA is TGCGCCAGCAGTGAGTCAGGGGAGCCTCGTGGAGGCTACACCTTC. Translated, it gives CASSESGEPRGGYTF.

Notes on this clone: This sequence may be a read error, since a much larger clone differs from it by one base. The CDR3 protein is CASIAGWVAKNIQYF. The CDR3 bases are TGTGCCAGCATCGCGGGATGGGTAGCCAAAAACATTCAGTACTTC. The V call is TRBV2, the J call TRBJ2-4; TRBD2 might be the D (6 bases). Germline CDR1 is SNHLY and CDR2 is FYNNEI. This CDR3 has 15 residues. Between the trimmed V and J ends, which lost 7 bases and 0 bases, there was a span of 13 bases. The full variable domain, with the rest looked up from reference TRBV2 and TRBJ2-4, is EPEVTQTPSHQVTQMGQEVILRCVPISNHLYFYWYRQILGQKVEFLVSFYNNEISEKSEIFDDQFSVERPDGSNFTLKIRSTKLEDSAMYFCASIAGWVAKNIQYFGAGTRLSVL.

At least ten counts were recorded for this clone. The J gene is TRBJ2-1, the V gene TRBV5-1, with no clear D. The germline gives CDR1 SGHRS, CDR2 YFSETQ. The ends were cut back, 4 bases at V and 4 bases at J, with 9 bases in the middle. The length of the CDR3 is 13 residues. The CDR3 nucleotides are TGCGCCAGCAGCCCGGAAAGATACAATGAGCAGTTCTTC. Translated, it gives CASSPERYNEQFF.

This clone was seen many times. This may be a read error: a much more frequent sequence differs by one nucleotide. Other DNA variants within this sample encode the same CDR3. The rearrangement links TRBV28 to TRBJ1-3; D gene unclear. The V gene's germline CDR1 is MDHEN and CDR2 SYDVKM. This CDR3 comprises 13 residues. CDR3 amino acids: CASKDFSGNTIYF. The CDR3 DNA reads TGTGCCAGCAAAGACTTCTCTGGAAACACCATATACTTT.

This clone was recorded at least ten times. The chain recombines TRBV5-1 with TRBJ2-1; D uncertain. Germline CDR1 and CDR2: SGHRS and YFSETQ. V was pared by 2 bases and J by 6 bases, with 12 bases between. The CDR3 covers 14 residues. CDR3 nucleotide sequence: TGCGCCAGCAGCTTAAGAGCCTCCCCCAATGAGCAGTTCTTC. Residues: CASSLRASPNEQFF.

In its sample, this clone was seen many times. DNA of the CDR3: TGCAGTGCTTCTGAGACAGGGAGGGACACCGGGGAGCTGTTTTTT. It is translated as CSASETGRDTGELFF. The chain couples TRBV20-1 to TRBJ2-2; tentatively, D is TRBD1 or TRBD2 (7 bases each). The germline gives CDR1 DFQATT, CDR2 SNEGSKA (reference sequence). The CDR3 contains 15 residues. The ends were cut back, 5 bases at V and 3 bases at J, with 16 bases in the middle.

Concerning this clone: This is likely a read error, given that the CDR3 carries no conserved phenylalanine or tryptophan at its end. The rearrangement uses TRBV5-1 and TRBJ2-7; 8 nucleotides agree with TRBD1. Germline V CDR1 and CDR2: SGHRS, YFSETQ. V dropped 4 bases and J dropped 7; count of bases not matched to a gene: 13. The CDR3 length is 15 residues. The CDR3 coding sequence is TGCGCCAGCAGCAAACTTGCCAGGACAGGGTCTGAGCAGTACTCC. Translation: CASSKLARTGSEQYS.

This clone was detected many times. This rearrangement joins TRBV9 to TRBJ2-3; TRBD2 aligns across 8 bases. The CDR3 covers 17 residues. Germline-derived CDR1 and CDR2 are SGDLS and YYNGEE. The V and J ends lost 4 bases and 4 bases, in that order; junction bases with no gene match: 14. The CDR3 coding sequence is TGTGCCAGCAGCTCAATTAGGGCGGGAGGTCAGGCAGATACGCAGTATTTT. Protein product: CASSSIRAGGQADTQYF. The full variable domain, rest sourced from reference TRBV9 and TRBJ2-3, is DSGVTQTPKHLITATGQRVTLRCSPRSGDLSVYWYQQSLDQGLQFLIQYYNGEERAKGNILERFSAQQFPDLHSELNLSSLELGDSALYFCASSSIRAGGQADTQYFGPGTRLTVL.

This clone was seen many times. The chain carries TRBV12-3 or TRBV12-4 and TRBJ2-2; 9 bases match TRBD2. CDR3 length: 15 amino acids. V lost 6 bases, J lost 4 bases, and 6 bases stayed unmatched. CDR3 DNA: TGTGCCAGCAGAGGCGGGAGGGCCGGCACCGGGGAGCTGTTTTTT. Its translation: CASRGGRAGTGELFF.

This clone was seen repeatedly, ten times or more. The chain carries TRBV3-1 and TRBJ1-1; 7 bases agree with TRBD1. The germline gives CDR1 LGHDT, CDR2 YNNKEL (reference sequence). Trimming cost V 4 bases and J 4 bases; bases outside gene matches: 6. The CDR3 covers 14 residues. The CDR3 sequence is CASSLNQGGTEAFF. The CDR3 DNA reads as TGTGCCAGCAGCCTGAACCAGGGGGGCACTGAAGCTTTCTTT.

The sample holds a few counts of this clone. The chain carries TRBV27 and TRBJ1-2; D ambiguous. The CDR3 contains 13 residues. Germline CDR1 and CDR2: MNHEY and SMNVEV (reference sequence). The V end was cut by 5 bases, the J end by 2 bases, with 9 bases between. The CDR3 sequence: CASSPAGNYGYTF. CDR3 DNA sequence: TGTGCCAGCAGTCCGGCAGGAAACTATGGCTACACCTTC.

This clone came up a few times. The chain is built from TRBV6-1 and TRBJ2-7; D possibly corresponds to TRBD1 (6 bases). The V end was cut by 8 bases, the J end by 2 bases, with 10 bases between. Germline V gene lookup returns CDR1 MNHNS and CDR2 SASEGT. This CDR3 has 12 amino acids. The CDR3 DNA is TGTGCCAGCGGCAGGGGCCCCTACGAGCAGTACTTC. Translation: CASGRGPYEQYF.

This rearrangement joins TRBV5-1 to TRBJ2-2; D gene unclear. CDR1 and CDR2 (germline): SGHRS, YFSETQ. The CDR3 totals 16 residues. Trimming removed 0 bases at V and 1 base at J, with 10 bases between. The CDR3 DNA reads as TGCGCCAGCAGCTTGGCCACAAGCGTGAACACCGGGGAGCTGTTTTTT. Amino acid sequence: CASSLATSVNTGELFF. The whole variable domain, remainder taken from reference TRBV5-1 and TRBJ2-2, is KAGVTQTPRYLIKTRGQQVTLSCSPISGHRSVSWYQQTPGQGLQFLFEYFSETQRNKGNFPGRFSGRQFSNSRSEMNVSTLELGDSALYLCASSLATSVNTGELFFGEGSRLTVL.